These 15 T cell receptor beta chains share one sample of origin, sequenced in a study of blood T cell repertoires in COVID-19. The table came from immunoSEQ multiplex PCR; TCRdb's copy has only in-frame clones and leaves some out. The data hold about 270,000 clones, with roughly 90% observed a single time. The sample consisted of PBMCs or T cells enriched from blood (not recorded which). The receptors derive from a woman in her fifties or sixties who had recovered from COVID-19.

The J gene is TRBJ2-1, the V gene TRBV18, with 7 nucleotides matching TRBD1. The CDR3 sequence is 15 residues long. J lost 3 bases, V lost 1 base, and 3 bases had no gene match. Germline CDR1 reads KGHSH; CDR2 reads LQKENI. CDR3 protein: CASSPLGQYYNEQFF. The CDR3 DNA sequence: TGTGCCAGCTCACCACTGGGACAGTACTACAATGAGCAGTTCTTC.

The rearrangement joins TRBV7-3 to TRBJ2-3, with 12 bases aligning to TRBD2. The CDR3 length is 15 residues. Germline V gene sequence: CDR1 SGHTA, CDR2 FQGTGA. Unmatched junction bases numbered 2, after V lost 3 bases and J lost 4 bases. For the CDR3, the DNA is TGTGCCAGCAGCTTTCTAGCGGGAGGGGCAGATACGCAGTATTTT. Its protein product is CASSFLAGGADTQYF.

The chain recombines TRBV2 with TRBJ1-6; no clear D gene. In germline, CDR1 is SNHLY, CDR2 FYNNEI. This CDR3 is built from 15 residues. V dropped 10 bases and J dropped 9 bases, with 22 bases sitting between them. The CDR3 reads CAIQRPATGISPLHF. CDR3 in DNA: TGTGCCATCCAAAGACCGGCCACGGGGATTTCACCCCTCCACTTT.

CDR3 in amino acids: CASSLVAGTEAFF. CDR3 sequence (DNA): TGCGCCAGCAGCTTGGTGGCGGGAACTGAAGCTTTCTTT. The chain is built from TRBV5-1 and TRBJ1-1; D remains ambiguous. Germline-derived CDR1 and CDR2 are SGHRS and YFSETQ. Trimming left V 0 bases short and J 5 bases short, with 8 bases between. This CDR3 spans 13 amino acids.

The chain employs TRBV12-3 or TRBV12-4 and TRBJ2-3, with unresolved D. The CDR3 loop spans 12 amino acids. Trimming took 6 bases from V and 2 from J, leaving 6 bases between them. The CDR3 is CASRRYTDTQYF. As DNA, the CDR3 is TGTGCCAGCAGACGGTACACAGATACGCAGTATTTT.

This chain links TRBV11-2 with TRBJ2-7; tentatively, D is TRBD2 (6 bases). Germline loops: CDR1 SGHAT, CDR2 FQNNGV. V was trimmed by 5 bases and J by 0 bases, leaving 20 bases between them. The CDR3 spans 17 residues. The CDR3 nucleotides are TGTGCCAGCAGCGCTAGCGCACGGGGCCCAAGCTCCTACGAGCAGTACTTC. Its translation is CASSASARGPSSYEQYF.

V gene TRBV7-2 combines with J gene TRBJ2-4; 10 bases map to TRBD2. Germline CDR1 and CDR2: SGHTA and FQGNSA. The CDR3 runs to 22 residues. The J segment lost 1 base and the V segment lost 0 bases, leaving 18 bases of the junction unmatched. This CDR3 reads CASSLATAYRSSGSVAKNIQYF. In DNA form, the CDR3 reads TGTGCCAGCAGCTTAGCCACAGCGTATAGGTCTAGCGGGAGCGTTGCCAAAAACATTCAGTACTTC.

The gene calls are TRBV7-3 and TRBJ2-7; possible D gene TRBD1, 5 bases. The CDR3 length is 14 residues. V was pared by 4 bases and J by 3 bases, with 13 bases between. In germline, CDR1 is SGHTA, CDR2 FQGTGA. The CDR3 reads CASSSSSDSYEQYF. CDR3 sequence (DNA): TGTGCCAGCAGCTCCTCCTCCGACAGCTACGAGCAGTACTTC.

This CDR3 reads CASSYSTGGDKTQYF. As DNA, the CDR3 is TGTGCCAGCAGTTATTCTACAGGGGGCGATAAGACCCAGTACTTC. The chain is built from TRBV6-2 or TRBV6-3 and TRBJ2-5; 9 positions agree with TRBD1. The junction had 8 bases not matched to a gene; V was cut back by 3 bases and J by 6 bases. The CDR3 is made up of 15 amino acids. CDR1 is MNHEY, CDR2 SVGEGT, per germline.

This sequence joins TRBV7-9 and TRBJ1-6, with 9 bases matching TRBD1. The CDR3 is 15 residues long. Germline CDR1 SEHNR, CDR2 FQNEAQ (reference sequence). Germline trimming cut 5 bases from V and 7 bases from J; bases unmatched to any gene: 6. The CDR3 protein is CASSPRGQGNSPLHF. CDR3 coding DNA: TGTGCCAGCAGCCCCAGGGGACAGGGAAATTCACCCCTCCACTTT.

This clone was recorded a few times. The chain employs TRBV3-1 (or the pseudogene TRBV3-2) and TRBJ2-7; 13 nucleotides align to TRBD2. Trimming at V came to 3 bases and at J to 3 bases, leaving 2 bases not matched to a gene. Germline CDR1 is LGHDT and CDR2 is YNNKEL (reference sequence). The CDR3 spans 15 residues. CDR3 DNA sequence: TGTGCCAGCAGCCACGGGACTAGCGGGATCTACGAGCAGTACTTC. This encodes CASSHGTSGIYEQYF.

The chain uses TRBV6-2 or TRBV6-3 and TRBJ2-7; perhaps TRBD2 as D (6 bases). The ends were cut back, 0 bases at V and 7 bases at J, with 16 bases in the middle. Germline V gene sequence: CDR1 MNHEY, CDR2 SVGEGT. The CDR3 spans 15 residues. CDR3 nucleotide sequence: TGTGCCAGCAGTTACTCAGGGGAGGTCCTCCGGGAGCAGTACTTC. Residues: CASSYSGEVLREQYF.

The rearrangement joins TRBV29-1 to TRBJ2-2; TRBD1 agrees at 9 bases. Trimming removed 3 bases from V and 7 bases from J; junction bases left unmatched: 6. The germline V gene has CDR1 SQVTM and CDR2 ANQGSEA. This CDR3 has 14 residues. The CDR3 DNA reads TGCAGCGTTGATCAGGACAGGGGAGACGGGGAGCTGTTTTTT. Protein product: CSVDQDRGDGELFF.

The V gene is TRBV18, the J gene TRBJ1-2; D call uncertain. Germline CDR1 KGHSH, CDR2 LQKENI. V dropped 1 base and J dropped 3 bases, with 12 bases sitting between them. The CDR3 is 15 amino acids. Here the CDR3 DNA reads TGTGCCAGCTCACCACGGGAGGGAACAGACTATGGCTACACCTTC. Residues: CASSPREGTDYGYTF.

The V call is TRBV24-1, the J call TRBJ1-2; maybe TRBD1 (5 bases). The germline gives CDR1 KGHDR, CDR2 SFDVKD. V was cut by 0 bases and J by 7 bases, with 8 bases left in between. There are 13 residues in the CDR3. The CDR3 nucleotides are TGTGCCACCAGTGATTTGACAGGTTTTGGCTACACCTTC. This codes for CATSDLTGFGYTF.